The 4 T cell receptor beta chains below all came from one sample that was sequenced in a study of cytomegalovirus exposure and HLA in healthy donors. The study ran its PCR with 60 Vbeta and 13 Jbeta primers. Clones were sequenced by immunoSEQ multiplex PCR, and TCRdb holds only the in-frame ones, with some missing. The table has just over 150,000 clones, around 80% seen once; the top ten hold about 6.8%. Sequencing was carried out using PBMCs. The receptors originated from a middle-aged man in good health and CMV-seropositive.

The CDR3: CASSFTRGQETQYF. CDR3 DNA sequence: TGCGCCAGCAGCTTCACAAGGGGCCAAGAGACCCAGTACTTC. The chain employs TRBV5-1 and TRBJ2-5; perhaps TRBD1 as D (5 bases). Looked up from germline, CDR1 is SGHRS and CDR2 is YFSETQ. V was clipped by 2 bases and J by 1 base, with 9 bases between them. The CDR3 length is 14 residues.

Concerning this clone: Other DNA sequences from this sample encode an identical CDR3 as well. The CDR3 is CASSLGTGTDTQYF. The CDR3 nucleotides are TGTGCCAGCAGCCTCGGGACAGGGACCGATACGCAGTATTTT. The chain combines TRBV5-6 with TRBJ2-3; TRBD1 aligns across 9 bases. The germline V gene encodes CDR1 SGHDT and CDR2 YYEEEE. Trimming at V came to 4 bases and at J to 6 bases, leaving 6 bases not matched to a gene. The CDR3 totals 14 residues.

This clone was counted at least ten times. V usage is TRBV5-4 and J usage is TRBJ2-3, with D maybe TRBD1 (6 bases). The CDR3 is 15 residues long. Germline values: CDR1 SGHNT, CDR2 YYREEE (reference sequence). The V end lost 4 bases, the J end lost 3 bases, and 15 bases lay between the germline ends. The DNA of the CDR3 is TGTGCCAGCAGCCCAGGACAGTCTAGGACAGATACGCAGTATTTT. Encoded protein: CASSPGQSRTDTQYF.

The genes are TRBV4-1 and TRBJ2-7; 7 bases map to TRBD2. The V segment lost 0 bases and the J segment 2 bases; nucleotides outside the gene matches: 7. Germline loops: CDR1 MGHRA, CDR2 YSYEKL. This CDR3 is built from 16 residues. The CDR3 nucleotides are TGCGCCAGCAGCCAAGATCGGCGGGAGAATGCCTACGAGCAGTACGTC. Its translation is CASSQDRRENAYEQYV.